Each of the 5 T cell receptor beta chains below was sequenced from the same sample in a study of Ad26.COV2.S vaccination and SARS-CoV-2 variants. Documented treatment: some 20 received Ad26.COV2.S at low or high dose, single or two shots; roughly five received placebo; per-sample allocation not given. Collection of samples fell on day 63 after the first vaccine or placebo injection. Using immunoSEQ multiplex PCR, the repertoire was profiled, and TCRdb retains in-frame clones only, with some absent. The table records some 300,000 clones, about 86% of them present only once. The sample here was peripheral blood, taken in a trial of Ad26.COV2.S vaccine versus placebo. All receptors come from a person aged 18-60 years who received the Ad26.COV2.S COVID-19 vaccine or a placebo.

The CDR3 loop is CASSYGLAGGYNEQFF. The CDR3 DNA reads TGTGCCAGCAGTTACGGACTAGCGGGGGGATACAATGAGCAGTTCTTC. The V gene is TRBV6-2 or TRBV6-3, the J gene TRBJ2-1; 14 bases are shared with TRBD2. Germline CDR1 reads MNHEY; CDR2 reads SVGEGT. The CDR3 length is 16 residues. Trimming at V came to 2 bases and at J to 4 bases, leaving 1 base not matched to a gene.

Note on this clone: At one end, the junction sequence differs from germline, possibly due to a read error. This rearrangement joins TRBV6-2 or TRBV6-3 to TRBJ2-3; no clear D. There are 17 residues in the CDR3. CDR1 and CDR2 from the germline V gene are MNHEY and SVGEGT. CDR3 in DNA: TGTGCCAGCACTTACATCCGGTCTAGGACCGGCACAGATACGCAGTATTTT. It is translated as CASTYIRSRTGTDTQYF.

The rearrangement links TRBV4-1 to TRBJ1-2; 10 positions agree with TRBD1. CDR3 length equals 14 residues. J was trimmed by 8 bases and V by 3 bases; bases with no gene match: 6. Germline V gene data show CDR1 as MGHRA and CDR2 as YSYEKL. CDR3 in amino acids: CASSQRDRGSGYTF. For the CDR3, the DNA is TGCGCCAGCAGCCAGAGGGACAGGGGTAGCGGCTACACCTTC.

The chain uses TRBV5-6 and TRBJ2-2, with TRBD1 matching over 9 bases. Germline V CDR1 and CDR2: SGHDT, YYEEEE. J lost 6 bases, V lost 6 bases, and 18 bases had no gene match. CDR3 size: 18 residues. This CDR3 reads CASTVSNRDREESGELFF. The CDR3 region has the DNA TGTGCCAGCACCGTTTCAAACCGGGACAGGGAGGAATCCGGGGAGCTGTTTTTT.

For this clone: The sample carries other DNA sequences with the same CDR3. V gene TRBV18 combines with J gene TRBJ1-1; D not resolved. The CDR3 totals 13 residues. Trimming left V 4 bases short and J 1 base short, with 7 bases between. CDR1 is KGHSH and CDR2 is LQKENI in the germline V gene. This chain's CDR3 is CASSQGSNTEAFF. The CDR3 DNA reads TGTGCCAGCTCACAGGGATCGAACACTGAAGCTTTCTTT.